This entry lists 22 T cell receptor beta chains sequenced from one sample in a study of CD8 T cells in Susac syndrome. Roughly 0.45 to 1 ug RNA was reverse transcribed with random hexamers. One entry per CDR3 protein, called by TCRdb with MiXCR from the immunoSEQ multiplex PCR reads. The table shows 73,000 or so distinct CDR3 sequences, with approximately 95% occurring only once. Sequenced input: CD8+ T cells from PBMCs. These receptors came from a human donor with multiple sclerosis.

The chain recombines TRBV3-1 with TRBJ2-1, with D unresolved. The CDR3 is 14 amino acids. Per germline, CDR1 LGHDT and CDR2 YNNKEL (reference sequence). The ends were cut back, 1 base at V and 7 bases at J, with 11 bases in the middle. Here the CDR3 reads CASSQASWPNEQFF. The CDR3 nucleotides read TGTGCCAGCAGCCAAGCATCGTGGCCAAATGAGCAGTTCTTC.

The chain joins TRBV5-1 to TRBJ2-3; 8 bases match TRBD2. CDR1 is SGHRS and CDR2 is YFSETQ in the germline V gene. The CDR3 contains 16 residues. Losses at the gene ends were 3 bases for V and 2 bases for J; bases not matched to a gene: 8. The CDR3 sequence: CASSSGTRPHTDTQYF. CDR3 coding DNA: TGCGCCAGCAGCTCCGGGACTAGGCCCCACACAGATACGCAGTATTTT.

V and J are TRBV30 and TRBJ2-7, with 9 positions matching TRBD1. The V gene end was trimmed by 5 bases and the J gene end by 3 bases; junction bases not matched to a gene: 11. The CDR3 length is 15 residues. CDR1 and CDR2 (germline): GTSNPN, SVGIG (reference sequence). The CDR3 DNA reads as TGTGCCTGGGCTAGCGGACAGGGGAAAATCTACGAGCAGTACTTC. It encodes CAWASGQGKIYEQYF.

Only one count was recorded for this clonotype. The V and J genes are TRBV13 and TRBJ1-5, with 7 bases identical to TRBD1. The CDR3 is made up of 13 amino acids. The V segment lost 5 bases and the J segment 5 bases; nucleotides outside the gene matches: 3. Germline CDR1 and CDR2: PRHDT and FYEKMQ (reference sequence). The CDR3 nucleotides read TGTGCCAGCAGCCGACAGGGTGATCAGCCCCAGCATTTT. The encoded protein is CASSRQGDQPQHF. The full variable domain, with the rest looked up from reference TRBV13 and TRBJ1-5, is AAGVIQSPRHLIKEKRETATLKCYPIPRHDTVYWYQQGPGQDPQFLISFYEKMQSDKGSIPDRFSAQQFSDYHSELNMSSLELGDSALYFCASSRQGDQPQHFGDGTRLSIL.

The genes are TRBV27 and TRBJ2-7; 12 bases match TRBD2. V trimming: 0 bases; J trimming: 7 bases; junction bases outside the gene matches: 10. This CDR3 contains 17 residues. Germline CDR1 reads MNHEY; CDR2 reads SMNVEV (reference sequence). The CDR3 region has the DNA TGTGCCAGCAGTTTATCGATTAAGACTAGCGGGAGTCTTGAGCAGTACTTC. It is translated as CASSLSIKTSGSLEQYF.

The genes are TRBV29-1 and TRBJ2-7; 7 bases fit TRBD2. Germline CDR1 and CDR2: SQVTM and ANQGSEA. CDR3 length: 13 amino acids. Trimming at V came to 6 bases and at J to 3 bases, leaving 8 bases not matched to a gene. In DNA form, the CDR3 reads TGCAGCGTCGGTGGATCTAGCGGCTACGAGCAGTACTTC. The encoded protein is CSVGGSSGYEQYF.

The chain uses TRBV7-8 and TRBJ2-7; D uncertain. The CDR3 runs 13 residues. Trimming took off 5 bases at V and 2 bases at J, with 10 bases between the two ends. Germline CDR1 and CDR2: SGHVS and FQNEAQ. This chain's CDR3 is CASSLEAPYEQYF. Written as DNA, the CDR3 is TGTGCCAGCAGCCTAGAGGCACCCTACGAGCAGTACTTC. Full variable domain (remainder filled in from reference TRBV7-8 and TRBJ2-7): GAGVSQSPRYKVAKRGQDVALRCDPISGHVSLFWYQQALGQGPEFLTYFQNEAQLDKSGLPSDRFFAERPEGSVSTLKIQRTQQEDSAVYLCASSLEAPYEQYFGPGTRLTVT.

This rearrangement joins TRBV7-9 to TRBJ2-7; TRBD2 agrees at 8 bases. This CDR3 has 18 residues. The germline V gene has CDR1 SEHNR and CDR2 FQNEAQ (reference sequence). The V and J ends lost 2 bases and 5 bases, in that order; junction bases with no gene match: 17. CDR3 amino acids: CASSLYGSSGSSIDEQYF. The CDR3 DNA is TGTGCCAGCAGCTTATACGGGTCGAGCGGGAGTTCAATCGACGAGCAGTACTTC.

The V and J genes are TRBV9 and TRBJ2-2; D uncertain. Germline-derived CDR1 and CDR2 are SGDLS and YYNGEE. The CDR3 sequence is 13 residues long. V was trimmed by 4 bases and J by 6 bases, leaving 10 bases between them. CDR3 sequence reads: CASSYHDPGELFF. The CDR3 DNA reads TGTGCCAGCAGCTACCACGACCCCGGGGAGCTGTTTTTT.

The chain links TRBV27 to TRBJ1-1, with D uncertain. V was trimmed by 5 bases and J by 5 bases, leaving 15 bases between them. This CDR3 contains 14 residues. Germline V gene data show CDR1 as MNHEY and CDR2 as SMNVEV (reference sequence). The CDR3 DNA reads TGTGCCAGCAGTCTCCGAGGCGGTCCGACTGAAGCTTTCTTT. Protein: CASSLRGGPTEAFF.

As DNA, the CDR3 is TGTGCCTGGAGTGTACGGGGGACCTACGAGCAGTACTTC. Its translation: CAWSVRGTYEQYF. V is TRBV30 and J is TRBJ2-7; D may be TRBD2 (6 bases). The CDR3 totals 13 residues. CDR1 and CDR2 (germline): GTSNPN, SVGIG (reference sequence). Trimming left V 0 bases short and J 2 bases short, with 8 bases between.

J is TRBJ2-1 and V is TRBV10-3; possible D gene TRBD1, 7 bases. This CDR3 comprises 11 residues. Trimming shortened V by 4 bases and J by 12 bases, and 10 bases separated the two germline ends. Per germline, CDR1 ENHRY and CDR2 SYGVKD. CDR3 region: CAISGRGRQFF. In nucleotides, the CDR3 is TGTGCCATCAGTGGGAGGGGGCGGCAGTTCTTC.

The V gene is TRBV5-1, the J gene TRBJ2-7; the match to TRBD1 covers 10 bases. The CDR3 contains 14 residues. Losses at the gene ends were 0 bases for V and 4 bases for J; bases not matched to a gene: 1. CDR1 SGHRS and CDR2 YFSETQ come from the germline V gene. Written as DNA, the CDR3 is TGCGCCAGCAGCTTGGTGGGACAGGGGTACGAGCAGTACTTC. Translation: CASSLVGQGYEQYF.

J is TRBJ2-7 and V is TRBV7-9; TRBD2 aligns across 11 bases. V gave up 4 bases and J gave up 5 bases; unmatched junction bases: 10. There are 16 residues in the CDR3. Germline loops: CDR1 SEHNR, CDR2 FQNEAQ (reference sequence). Here the CDR3 DNA reads TGTGCCAGCAGCTCCGGGACTAGCGGTTCGTGGCACGAGCAGTACTTC. Its translation is CASSSGTSGSWHEQYF.

This chain joins TRBV28 and TRBJ1-4; D is unclear. Trimming cost V 8 bases and J 12 bases, with 10 bases left between them. This CDR3 has 10 residues. Germline loops: CDR1 MDHEN, CDR2 SYDVKM. CDR3 residues: CASGPSELFF. In nucleotides, the CDR3 is TGTGCCAGCGGTCCCTCGGAACTGTTTTTT.

V usage is TRBV12-3 or TRBV12-4 and J usage is TRBJ2-7; D is unclear. The CDR3 length is 15 residues. Trimming took off 2 bases at V and 0 bases at J, with 11 bases between the two ends. CDR3 sequence reads: CASSLSAASSYEQYF. CDR3 in DNA: TGTGCCAGCAGTTTATCGGCTGCCAGCTCCTACGAGCAGTACTTC.

This chain joins TRBV20-1 and TRBJ1-2; D call uncertain. Per the germline V gene, CDR1 is DFQATT and CDR2 is SNEGSKA (reference sequence). V shed 5 bases and J shed 5 bases, with 15 bases lying between them. There are 13 residues in the CDR3. The CDR3 DNA reads TGCAGTGCTCCCCCGTTGGAGGAGTATGGCTACACCTTC. Encoded protein: CSAPPLEEYGYTF.

The sample holds one count of this clonotype. This chain uses TRBV27 with TRBJ2-1; D gene ambiguous. Trimming took 1 base from V and 8 from J, leaving 18 bases between them. Per germline, CDR1 MNHEY and CDR2 SMNVEV (reference sequence). The CDR3 runs 16 residues. The CDR3 region is CASSLYAVGATDEQFF. The CDR3 coding sequence is TGTGCCAGCAGTTTATATGCGGTAGGAGCTACCGATGAGCAGTTCTTC.

The chain links TRBV6-5 to TRBJ1-2; D is unclear. The V end was cut by 6 bases, the J end by 4 bases, with 15 bases between. Germline values: CDR1 MNHEY, CDR2 SVGAGI. This CDR3 has 14 amino acids. CDR3 bases: TGTGCCAGCAGATCTGACCGGACGGGCTATGGCTACACCTTC. Amino acids: CASRSDRTGYGYTF.

The J gene is TRBJ2-3, the V gene TRBV5-1; D not resolved. V shed 7 bases and J shed 4 bases, with 16 bases lying between them. Germline-derived CDR1 and CDR2 are SGHRS and YFSETQ. The CDR3 runs 14 residues. The CDR3 bases are TGCGCCAGCGGACCTCGACTTGAAGCAGATACGCAGTATTTT. This gives the protein CASGPRLEADTQYF.

The V gene is TRBV11-1, the J gene TRBJ2-7, with 9 bases matching TRBD1. This CDR3 is 16 amino acids long. J lost 4 bases, V lost 2 bases, and 9 bases had no gene match. Germline CDR1 and CDR2: SGHAT and FQDESV (reference sequence). The CDR3: CASSLPSHRGLYEQYF. DNA for the CDR3: TGTGCCAGCAGCTTACCTAGTCACAGGGGGCTGTACGAGCAGTACTTC.

The rearrangement links TRBV13 to TRBJ2-1; tentative D call: TRBD2 (6 bases). The germline V gene has CDR1 PRHDT and CDR2 FYEKMQ (reference sequence). Trimming took off 8 bases at V and 0 bases at J, with 11 bases between the two ends. The CDR3 is 14 residues long. The DNA for the CDR3 is TGTGCCAGCCACGGACTAAGCTCCTACAATGAGCAGTTCTTC. Translation gives CASHGLSSYNEQFF.